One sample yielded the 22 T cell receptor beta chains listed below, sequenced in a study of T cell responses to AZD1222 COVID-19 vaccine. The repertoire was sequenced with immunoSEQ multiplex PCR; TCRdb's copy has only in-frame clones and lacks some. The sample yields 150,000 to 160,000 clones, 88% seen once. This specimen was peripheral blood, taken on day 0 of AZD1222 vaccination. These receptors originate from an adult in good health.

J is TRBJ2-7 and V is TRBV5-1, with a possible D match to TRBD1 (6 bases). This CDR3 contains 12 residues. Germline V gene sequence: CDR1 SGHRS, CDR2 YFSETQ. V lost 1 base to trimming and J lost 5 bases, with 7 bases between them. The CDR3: CASSLTGNEQYF. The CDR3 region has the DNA TGCGCCAGCAGCTTGACAGGGAACGAGCAGTACTTC. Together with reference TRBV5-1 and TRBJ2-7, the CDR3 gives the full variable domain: KAGVTQTPRYLIKTRGQQVTLSCSPISGHRSVSWYQQTPGQGLQFLFEYFSETQRNKGNFPGRFSGRQFSNSRSEMNVSTLELGDSALYLCASSLTGNEQYFGPGTRLTVT.

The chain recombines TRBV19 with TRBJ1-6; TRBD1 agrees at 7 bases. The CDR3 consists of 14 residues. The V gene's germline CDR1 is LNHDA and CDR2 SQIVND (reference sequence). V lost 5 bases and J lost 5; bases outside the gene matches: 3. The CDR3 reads CASSEQGNNSPLHF. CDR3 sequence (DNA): TGTGCCAGTAGTGAACAGGGGAATAATTCACCCCTCCACTTT.

Here the CDR3 DNA reads TGTGCCAGCACCCCGGGACAGGGCGGTGGCTACACCTTC. Amino acids: CASTPGQGGGYTF. V and J are TRBV12-3 or TRBV12-4 and TRBJ1-2; 9 bases are shared with TRBD1. The J segment lost 7 bases and the V segment lost 7 bases, leaving 7 bases of the junction unmatched. The CDR3 contains 13 residues.

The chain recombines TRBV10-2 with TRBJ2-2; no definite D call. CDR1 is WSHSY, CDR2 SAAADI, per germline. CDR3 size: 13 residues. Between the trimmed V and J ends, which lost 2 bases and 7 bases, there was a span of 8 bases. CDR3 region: CASSEVASGELFF. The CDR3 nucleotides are TGCGCCAGCAGTGAGGTCGCCAGCGGGGAGCTGTTTTTT.

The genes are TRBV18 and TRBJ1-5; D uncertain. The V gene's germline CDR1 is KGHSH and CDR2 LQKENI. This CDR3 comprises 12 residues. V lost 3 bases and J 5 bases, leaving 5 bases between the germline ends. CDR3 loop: CASSPADQPQHF. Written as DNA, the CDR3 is TGTGCCAGCTCACCGGCGGATCAGCCCCAGCATTTT.

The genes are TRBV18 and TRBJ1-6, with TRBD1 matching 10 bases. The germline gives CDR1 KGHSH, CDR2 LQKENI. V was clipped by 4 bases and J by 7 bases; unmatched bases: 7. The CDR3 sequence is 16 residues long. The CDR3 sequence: CASSQRPGQGNSPLHF. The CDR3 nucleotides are TGTGCCAGCTCACAAAGACCGGGACAGGGGAATTCACCCCTCCACTTT.

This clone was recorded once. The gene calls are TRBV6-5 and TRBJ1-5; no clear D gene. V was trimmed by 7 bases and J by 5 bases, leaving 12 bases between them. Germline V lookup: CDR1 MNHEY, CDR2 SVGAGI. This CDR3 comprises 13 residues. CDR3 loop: CASTLERDQPQHF. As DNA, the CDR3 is TGTGCCAGCACCCTGGAGAGGGATCAGCCCCAGCATTTT.

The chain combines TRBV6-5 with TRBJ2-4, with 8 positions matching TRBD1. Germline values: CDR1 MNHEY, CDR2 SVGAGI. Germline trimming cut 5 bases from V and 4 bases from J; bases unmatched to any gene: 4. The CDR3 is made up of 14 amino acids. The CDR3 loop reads CASSLRDRKNIQYF. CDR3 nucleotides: TGTGCCAGCAGTCTACGGGACAGGAAAAACATTCAGTACTTC.

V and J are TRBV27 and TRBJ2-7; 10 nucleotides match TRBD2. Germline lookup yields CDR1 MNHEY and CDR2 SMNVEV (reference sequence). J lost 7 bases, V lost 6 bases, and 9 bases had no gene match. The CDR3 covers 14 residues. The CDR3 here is CASRGAVAGGEQYF. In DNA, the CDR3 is TGTGCCAGCAGGGGAGCGGTAGCGGGGGGTGAGCAGTACTTC.

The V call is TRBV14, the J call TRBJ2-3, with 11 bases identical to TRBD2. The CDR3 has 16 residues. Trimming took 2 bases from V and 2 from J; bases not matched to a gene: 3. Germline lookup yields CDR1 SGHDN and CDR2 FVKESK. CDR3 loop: CASSQLLAGDTDTQYF. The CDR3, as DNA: TGTGCCAGCAGCCAATTACTAGCGGGGGACACAGATACGCAGTATTTT. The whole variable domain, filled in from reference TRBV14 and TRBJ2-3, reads EAGVTQFPSHSVIEKGQTVTLRCDPISGHDNLYWYRRVMGKEIKFLLHFVKESKQDESGMPNNRFLAERTGGTYSTLKVQPAELEDSGVYFCASSQLLAGDTDTQYFGPGTRLTVL.

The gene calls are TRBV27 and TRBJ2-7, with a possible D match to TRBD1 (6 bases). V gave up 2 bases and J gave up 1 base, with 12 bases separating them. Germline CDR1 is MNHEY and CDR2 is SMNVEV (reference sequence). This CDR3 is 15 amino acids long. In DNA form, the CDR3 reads TGTGCCAGCAGTTTAGTGGTGGGGGCTTCCTACGAGCAGTACTTC. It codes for CASSLVVGASYEQYF.

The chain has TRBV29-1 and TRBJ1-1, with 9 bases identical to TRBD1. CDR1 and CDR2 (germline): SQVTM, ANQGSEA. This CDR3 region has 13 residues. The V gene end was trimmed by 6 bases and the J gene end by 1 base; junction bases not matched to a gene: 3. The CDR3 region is CSVLQGANTEAFF. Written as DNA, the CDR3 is TGCAGCGTCCTACAGGGGGCGAACACTGAAGCTTTCTTT.

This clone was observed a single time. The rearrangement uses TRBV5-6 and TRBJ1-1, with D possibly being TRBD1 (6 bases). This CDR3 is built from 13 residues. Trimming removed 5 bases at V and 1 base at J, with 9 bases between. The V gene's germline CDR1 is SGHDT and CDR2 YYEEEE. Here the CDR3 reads CASRRTENTEAFF. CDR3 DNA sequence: TGTGCCAGCAGGCGGACAGAGAACACTGAAGCTTTCTTT.

CDR3 sequence reads: CASSPQGAIGIQDGYTF. CDR3 DNA: TGCGCCAGCAGCCCGCAGGGGGCGATCGGGATACAGGATGGCTACACCTTC. The chain recombines TRBV5-1 with TRBJ1-2; 8 bases line up with TRBD1. CDR1 is SGHRS and CDR2 is YFSETQ in the germline V gene. The CDR3 is 17 residues long. Losses at the gene ends were 4 bases for V and 6 bases for J; bases not matched to a gene: 17.

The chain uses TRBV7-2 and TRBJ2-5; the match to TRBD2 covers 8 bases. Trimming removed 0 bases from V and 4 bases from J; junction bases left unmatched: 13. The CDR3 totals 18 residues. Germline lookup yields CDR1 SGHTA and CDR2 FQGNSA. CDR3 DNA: TGTGCCAGCAGCTTAGCCGGGACACGACTAGCGACAGGAGAGACCCAGTACTTC. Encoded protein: CASSLAGTRLATGETQYF.

The CDR3 sequence is CASSLGGNTNYGYTF. Here the CDR3 DNA reads TGTGCCAGCAGCTTAGGCGGAAATACTAACTATGGCTACACCTTC. J is TRBJ1-2 and V is TRBV7-8; D remains unclear. Germline V gives CDR1 SGHVS, CDR2 FQNEAQ. Trimming stripped 1 base from V and 0 bases from J, with 9 bases between. The CDR3 is made up of 15 amino acids.

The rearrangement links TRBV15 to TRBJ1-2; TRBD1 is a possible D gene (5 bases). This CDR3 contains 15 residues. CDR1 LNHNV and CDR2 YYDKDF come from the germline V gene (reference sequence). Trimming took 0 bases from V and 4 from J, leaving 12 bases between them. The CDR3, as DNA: TGTGCCACCAGCAGAGATCAAGGGGTTGGCTATGGCTACACCTTC. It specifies CATSRDQGVGYGYTF. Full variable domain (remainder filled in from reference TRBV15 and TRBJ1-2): DAMVIQNPRYQVTQFGKPVTLSCSQTLNHNVMYWYQQKSSQAPKLLFHYYDKDFNNEADTPDNFQSRRPNTSFCFLDIRSPGLGDTAMYLCATSRDQGVGYGYTFGSGTRLTVV.

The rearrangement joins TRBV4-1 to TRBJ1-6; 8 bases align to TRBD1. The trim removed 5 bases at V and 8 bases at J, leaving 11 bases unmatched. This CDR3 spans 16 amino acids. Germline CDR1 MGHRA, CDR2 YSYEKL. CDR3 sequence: CASSYVSGGGYSPLHF. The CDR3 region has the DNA TGCGCCAGCAGCTATGTCTCAGGGGGCGGATATTCACCCCTCCACTTT.

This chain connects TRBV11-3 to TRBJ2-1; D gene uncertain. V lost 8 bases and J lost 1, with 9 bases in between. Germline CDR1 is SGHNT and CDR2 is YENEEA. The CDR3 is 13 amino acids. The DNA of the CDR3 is TGTGCCAGCGCGACGGCTTCCTACAATGAGCAGTTCTTC. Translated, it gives CASATASYNEQFF.

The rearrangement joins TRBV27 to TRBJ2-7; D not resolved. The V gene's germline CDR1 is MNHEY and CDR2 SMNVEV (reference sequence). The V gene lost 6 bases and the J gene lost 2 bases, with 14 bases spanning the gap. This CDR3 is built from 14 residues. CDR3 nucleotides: TGTGCCAGCAGAGGCTTTAGCCATGCCTACGAGCAGTACTTC. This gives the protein CASRGFSHAYEQYF.

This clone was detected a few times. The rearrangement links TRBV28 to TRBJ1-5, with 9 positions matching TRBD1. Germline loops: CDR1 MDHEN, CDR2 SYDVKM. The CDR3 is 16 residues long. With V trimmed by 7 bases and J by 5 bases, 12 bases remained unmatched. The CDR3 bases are TGTGCCAGCAACACCGGGACAGGGACAAGATATCAGCCCCAGCATTTT. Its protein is CASNTGTGTRYQPQHF.

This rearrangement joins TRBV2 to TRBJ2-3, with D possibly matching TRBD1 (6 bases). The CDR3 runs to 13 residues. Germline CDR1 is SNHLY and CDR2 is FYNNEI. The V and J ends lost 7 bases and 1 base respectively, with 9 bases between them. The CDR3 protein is CASIRTGTDTQYF. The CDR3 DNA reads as TGTGCCAGCATAAGGACAGGCACAGATACGCAGTATTTT.